Each of the 23 T cell receptor beta chains below was sequenced from the same sample in a study of CD8 T cells in Susac syndrome. Random hexamers were used to reverse transcribe the RNA input (about 0.5 to 1 ug). TCRdb independently ran MiXCR on the immunoSEQ multiplex PCR reads; one entry per CDR3 protein. The sample lists a few hundred thousand distinct CDR3 sequences; 85% to 90% were seen once. The sequenced material came from CD8+ T cells from PBMCs. The receptors were sampled from a human donor with multiple sclerosis.

This chain uses TRBV12-5 with TRBJ2-1, with 7 positions matching TRBD1. This CDR3 has 16 residues. Germline CDR1 reads LGHNT; CDR2 reads FRNRAP. V gave up 6 bases and J gave up 4 bases; unmatched junction bases: 12. In DNA form, the CDR3 reads TGTGCTAGTGGGCGAGAGTTGGGACAGCCTTACAATGAGCAGTTCTTC. This encodes CASGRELGQPYNEQFF.

The rearrangement uses TRBV4-1 and TRBJ1-4; tentatively, D is TRBD1 (5 bases). The CDR3 length is 18 residues. Per the germline V gene, CDR1 is MGHRA and CDR2 is YSYEKL. Trimming shortened V by 0 bases and J by 7 bases, and 21 bases separated the two germline ends. The CDR3 loop reads CASSQDRGGDLYSEKLFF. The CDR3 coding sequence is TGCGCCAGCAGCCAAGATAGGGGAGGGGACCTCTATAGTGAAAAACTGTTTTTT.

CDR3 sequence (DNA): TGTGCCAGCAGCCAACTCTCGACAGGGAGGTACACCGGGGAGCTGTTTTTT. Residues: CASSQLSTGRYTGELFF. The chain has TRBV14 and TRBJ2-2; D possibly corresponds to TRBD1 (7 bases). The V gene's germline CDR1 is SGHDN and CDR2 FVKESK. There are 17 residues in the CDR3. Trimming stripped 2 bases from V and 3 bases from J, with 16 bases between.

The chain uses TRBV12-3 or TRBV12-4 and TRBJ2-1, with 10 bases lining up with TRBD2. With V trimmed by 3 bases and J by 7 bases, 3 bases remained unmatched. The CDR3 consists of 14 residues. CDR3 loop: CASSLGLAPNEQFF. Written as DNA, the CDR3 is TGTGCCAGCAGTTTGGGACTAGCGCCAAATGAGCAGTTCTTC.

This chain links TRBV20-1 with TRBJ1-5; TRBD1 might be the D (5 bases). Trimming left V 0 bases short and J 0 bases short, with 15 bases between. Germline-derived CDR1 and CDR2 are DFQATT and SNEGSKA (reference sequence). The CDR3 consists of 17 residues. CDR3 DNA sequence: TGCAGTGCTAGAGATATCATGGACAAATATAGCAATCAGCCCCAGCATTTT. Its protein is CSARDIMDKYSNQPQHF.

The rearrangement joins TRBV6-1 to TRBJ2-1, with D possibly being TRBD2 (6 bases). The CDR3 has 15 residues. The germline V and J ends were trimmed by 10 bases and 7 bases, with 23 bases remaining between them. Germline CDR1 and CDR2: MNHNS and SASEGT. CDR3 region: CAIRLNLVGGNEQFF. The CDR3 DNA sequence: TGTGCCATCCGCCTTAACCTTGTCGGGGGAAATGAGCAGTTCTTC.

The V gene is TRBV7-9, the J gene TRBJ2-7; a weak D match, TRBD1 (5 bases). CDR3 size: 15 residues. V gave up 6 bases and J gave up 1 base, with 16 bases separating them. The germline V gene encodes CDR1 SEHNR and CDR2 FQNEAQ (reference sequence). DNA for the CDR3: TGTGCCAGCAGTATGCCGTCCGACAGTTCCTACGAGCAGTACTTC. It codes for CASSMPSDSSYEQYF.

This clonotype has only a few counts. V is TRBV6-1 and J is TRBJ2-7; D perhaps matches TRBD2 (6 bases). This CDR3 spans 16 amino acids. The germline CDR1 and CDR2 sequences are MNHNS and SASEGT. Deletions cut 7 bases from V and 2 bases from J, with 21 bases between. CDR3 protein: CASMRVGTEDTYEQYF. DNA of the CDR3: TGTGCCAGCATGAGGGTCGGGACTGAAGATACCTACGAGCAGTACTTC.

This chain links TRBV6-1 with TRBJ1-2, with D perhaps matching TRBD1 (5 bases). The V end lost 6 bases, the J end lost 0 bases, and 8 bases lay between the germline ends. The CDR3 spans 13 residues. The germline V gene has CDR1 MNHNS and CDR2 SASEGT. The CDR3 loop is CASRRQTNYGYTF. CDR3 DNA sequence: TGTGCCAGCAGGAGACAGACTAACTATGGCTACACCTTC.

The chain carries TRBV4-1 and TRBJ1-2; D gene uncertain. The CDR3 extends over 12 amino acids. V dropped 4 bases and J dropped 5 bases, with 8 bases sitting between them. Per the germline V gene, CDR1 is MGHRA and CDR2 is YSYEKL. This chain's CDR3 is CASSPDAYGYTF. For the CDR3, the DNA is TGCGCCAGCAGCCCCGACGCGTATGGCTACACCTTC.

This sequence joins TRBV9 and TRBJ2-5, with a tentative D call TRBD2 (6 bases). Germline V lookup: CDR1 SGDLS, CDR2 YYNGEE. The CDR3 consists of 15 residues. V dropped 3 bases and J dropped 4 bases, with 16 bases sitting between them. DNA for the CDR3: TGTGCCAGCAGCGAAGGAGGGACGGCGGGAGAGACCCAGTACTTC. The encoded protein is CASSEGGTAGETQYF.

This chain links TRBV6-5 with TRBJ2-1, with 12 bases aligning to TRBD2. Unmatched junction bases numbered 3, after V lost 2 bases and J lost 1 base. Per the germline V gene, CDR1 is MNHEY and CDR2 is SVGAGI. The CDR3 is 17 residues long. The DNA of the CDR3 is TGTGCCAGCAGTTACCTGGGACTAGCGGGTTCCTACAATGAGCAGTTCTTC. Translating it yields CASSYLGLAGSYNEQFF.

J is TRBJ1-2 and V is TRBV4-1; weak D call: TRBD1 (5 bases). The length of the CDR3 is 14 residues. CDR1 and CDR2 from the germline V gene are MGHRA and YSYEKL. V was trimmed by 8 bases and J by 0 bases, leaving 13 bases between them. CDR3 region: CASGRPGANYGYTF. The CDR3 nucleotides read TGCGCCAGCGGTCGCCCGGGGGCTAACTATGGCTACACCTTC.

The genes are TRBV20-1 and TRBJ1-1; possibly TRBD1 for D (6 bases). Deletions cut 5 bases from V and 5 bases from J, with 15 bases between. From germline, CDR1 is DFQATT and CDR2 SNEGSKA (reference sequence). This CDR3 contains 13 residues. The CDR3 is CSALGRQGTEAFF. CDR3 coding DNA: TGCAGTGCTCTCGGACGCCAGGGGACTGAAGCTTTCTTT.

This clonotype has just a few counts. J is TRBJ2-3 and V is TRBV7-6; D tentatively reads TRBD1 or TRBD2 (6 bases each). The CDR3 has 18 amino acids. From germline, CDR1 is SGHVS and CDR2 FNYEAQ. The V gene lost 0 bases and the J gene lost 5 bases, with 21 bases spanning the gap. CDR3 sequence reads: CASSLASTGAEVRDTQYF. CDR3 DNA: TGTGCCAGCAGCTTAGCTAGCACGGGGGCGGAGGTCAGAGATACGCAGTATTTT.

The chain combines TRBV18 with TRBJ2-7; the match to TRBD1 covers 7 bases. The CDR3 length is 13 residues. Per germline, CDR1 KGHSH and CDR2 LQKENI. Trimming removed 7 bases from V and 5 bases from J; junction bases left unmatched: 8. The DNA of the CDR3 is TGTGCCAGCTGCCTGACAGGGAGCGACGAGCAGTACTTC. Its protein is CASCLTGSDEQYF. Drawing the rest from reference TRBV18 and TRBJ2-7, the complete variable domain is NAGVMQNPRHLVRRRGQEARLRCSPMKGHSHVYWYRQLPEEGLKFMVYLQKENIIDESGMPKERFSAEFPKEGPSILRIQQVVRGDSAAYFCASCLTGSDEQYFGPGTRLTVT.

The rearrangement uses TRBV27 and TRBJ2-6; D unclear. The CDR3 covers 14 residues. Between the trimmed V and J ends, which lost 5 bases and 0 bases, there was a span of 5 bases. The germline gives CDR1 MNHEY, CDR2 SMNVEV (reference sequence). This CDR3 reads CASSVHSGANVLTF. CDR3 in DNA: TGTGCCAGCAGTGTGCACTCTGGGGCCAACGTCCTGACTTTC.

The chain links TRBV29-1 to TRBJ2-7; weak D call: TRBD2 (6 bases). V was trimmed by 7 bases and J by 2 bases, leaving 12 bases between them. In germline, CDR1 is SQVTM, CDR2 ANQGSEA. CDR3 length equals 12 residues. This chain's CDR3 is CSGEVAPYEQYF. In DNA, the CDR3 is TGCAGCGGGGAGGTGGCCCCCTACGAGCAGTACTTC.

V is TRBV4-1 and J is TRBJ1-4; D perhaps matches TRBD1 (5 bases). V lost 4 bases, J lost 9 bases, and 18 bases lay in between. This CDR3 region has 15 residues. Germline loops: CDR1 MGHRA, CDR2 YSYEKL. The CDR3 sequence: CASSPERSGTKKLFF. The CDR3, as DNA: TGCGCCAGCAGCCCAGAGAGGTCGGGGACCAAAAAACTGTTTTTT.

The CDR3 DNA follows: TGTGCCAGCAGTGAAGGCCCCATGAACACAGATACGCAGTATTTT. Its protein product is CASSEGPMNTDTQYF. The J gene is TRBJ2-3, the V gene TRBV6-1; D is undetermined. The CDR3 consists of 15 residues. Germline values: CDR1 MNHNS, CDR2 SASEGT. Trimming cost V 1 base and J 2 bases, with 10 bases left between them.

The gene calls are TRBV20-1 and TRBJ2-7, with no clear D. Trimming cost V 5 bases and J 1 base, with 21 bases left between them. The CDR3 contains 16 residues. The germline V gene has CDR1 DFQATT and CDR2 SNEGSKA (reference sequence). The DNA of the CDR3 is TGCAGTGCTTTCCCCCAGACCCCTTCCTCTTCCTACGAGCAGTACTTC. As protein: CSAFPQTPSSSYEQYF.

The chain has TRBV29-1 and TRBJ2-1; 15 nucleotides agree with TRBD2. The CDR3 runs to 17 residues. V lost 3 bases to trimming and J lost 4 bases; unmatched junction nucleotides: 7. CDR1 SQVTM and CDR2 ANQGSEA come from the germline V gene. CDR3 amino acids: CSVDGTSGGHRYNEQFF. The DNA for the CDR3 is TGCAGCGTTGATGGGACTAGCGGGGGGCATAGATACAATGAGCAGTTCTTC.

There are a few counts of this clonotype. The chain has TRBV4-1 and TRBJ2-7; the match to TRBD1 covers 9 bases. Losses at the gene ends were 5 bases for V and 6 bases for J; bases not matched to a gene: 11. The CDR3 sequence is 15 residues long. Germline-derived CDR1 and CDR2 are MGHRA and YSYEKL. CDR3 bases: TGCGCCAGCAGCGGACTTGGGGACAGGGTCCCCGAGCAGTACTTC. Its translation is CASSGLGDRVPEQYF.